One and the same sample provided the 21 T cell receptor beta chains below, sequenced in a study of blood T cell repertoires in COVID-19. TCRdb's copy holds only in-frame clones and misses some; the assay was immunoSEQ multiplex PCR. Here the sample spans some 220,000 clones, around 80% being singletons. The sample taken for sequencing was peripheral blood. The receptors were gathered from a woman older than 75 with active or convalescent COVID-19.

The chain joins TRBV7-8 to TRBJ2-1; TRBD2 matches 9 bases. This CDR3 contains 16 residues. Per germline, CDR1 SGHVS and CDR2 FQNEAQ. The ends lost 1 base at V and 7 bases at J; junction bases unmatched: 8. The CDR3 DNA reads TGTGCCAGCAGCTTAGTTCTTAGCGGGAGTGGGAATGAGCAGTTCTTC. Protein product: CASSLVLSGSGNEQFF.

The table lists this clone with a few counts. J is TRBJ1-5 and V is TRBV21-1; the table calls TRBD1, which could not be checked here. TRBV21-1 is noted as a pseudogene. This CDR3 is built from 17 residues. The CDR3 DNA follows: TGTGCCAGCAGCAACTTGGGCAGGGGGCTTAGCAATCAGCCCCAGCATTTT. Translating it yields CASSNLGRGLSNQPQHF.

This clone has only one observation. The genes are TRBV28 and TRBJ2-7; D not certain. Trimming shortened V by 2 bases and J by 3 bases, and 11 bases separated the two germline ends. The CDR3 totals 14 residues. Per germline, CDR1 MDHEN and CDR2 SYDVKM. The CDR3 here is CASSLTVPHYEQYF. In DNA form, the CDR3 reads TGTGCCAGCAGTTTAACAGTCCCCCACTACGAGCAGTACTTC.

This clone was found once. The rearrangement links TRBV27 to TRBJ1-6, with D tentatively TRBD1 (6 bases). The ends were cut back, 3 bases at V and 7 bases at J, with 10 bases in the middle. Germline CDR1 MNHEY, CDR2 SMNVEV (reference sequence). This CDR3 spans 14 amino acids. Here the CDR3 reads CASSLLQGNSPLHF. The CDR3 DNA is TGTGCCAGCAGTTTGTTACAGGGAAATTCACCCCTCCACTTT.

The chain couples TRBV9 to TRBJ2-7; TRBD1 is a possible D gene (5 bases). V was clipped by 3 bases and J by 6 bases, with 13 bases between them. CDR1 SGDLS and CDR2 YYNGEE come from the germline V gene. The CDR3 is 13 residues long. The CDR3 nucleotides are TGTGCCAGCAGCGCCAGGGCTCCAGGCGAGCAGTACTTC. It yields the protein CASSARAPGEQYF.

The CDR3 DNA sequence: TGTGCCAGCAGCTCCGCGGACAGGGCAGGCTATGGCTACACCTTC. Its protein product is CASSSADRAGYGYTF. The V gene is TRBV5-4, the J gene TRBJ1-2, with TRBD1 identical over 8 bases. The germline CDR1 and CDR2 sequences are SGHNT and YYREEE (reference sequence). Germline trimming cut 3 bases from V and 4 bases from J; bases unmatched to any gene: 8. The CDR3 spans 15 residues.

This chain links TRBV3-1 (or the pseudogene TRBV3-2) with TRBJ1-2; the D is unclear. CDR1 is LGHDT, CDR2 YNNKEL, per germline (reference sequence). CDR3 size: 14 residues. V lost 0 bases and J 8 bases, leaving 13 bases between the germline ends. CDR3 DNA sequence: TGTGCCAGCAGCCAAGATTATCTTCCGAGCGGCTACACCTTC. Amino acid sequence: CASSQDYLPSGYTF.

The V gene is TRBV28, the J gene TRBJ1-5; no reliable D call. Germline assignment: CDR1 MDHEN and CDR2 SYDVKM. With 5 bases removed from V and 2 bases from J, the gap between germline ends came to 10 bases. This CDR3 spans 14 amino acids. CDR3 sequence (DNA): TGTGCCAGCAGTACGATCGGGGGCAATCAGCCCCAGCATTTT. This gives the protein CASSTIGGNQPQHF.

This clone was observed a few times. The chain has TRBV2 and TRBJ2-2; D is perhaps TRBD2 (5 bases). The V and J ends lost 6 bases and 0 bases respectively, with 14 bases between them. The CDR3 covers 16 residues. The germline V gene has CDR1 SNHLY and CDR2 FYNNEI. CDR3 in DNA: TGTGCCAGCAGGTTACGAGGGCAGGCGAACACCGGGGAGCTGTTTTTT. It is translated as CASRLRGQANTGELFF. Together with reference TRBV2 and TRBJ2-2, the CDR3 gives the full variable domain: EPEVTQTPSHQVTQMGQEVILRCVPISNHLYFYWYRQILGQKVEFLVSFYNNEISEKSEIFDDQFSVERPDGSNFTLKIRSTKLEDSAMYFCASRLRGQANTGELFFGEGSRLTVL.

The chain uses TRBV7-9 and TRBJ1-2; D gene unclear. The V end lost 2 bases, the J end lost 8 bases, and 9 bases lay between the germline ends. This CDR3 contains 12 residues. Per the germline V gene, CDR1 is SEHNR and CDR2 is FQNEAQ (reference sequence). In nucleotides, the CDR3 is TGTGCCAGCAGCTTAACGACGGGGGGCTACACCTTC. Residues: CASSLTTGGYTF.

The chain couples TRBV18 to TRBJ1-5; TRBD1 matches 10 bases. The CDR3 has 16 residues. V was clipped by 3 bases and J by 7 bases; unmatched bases: 9. The V gene's germline CDR1 is KGHSH and CDR2 LQKENI. This CDR3 reads CASSPGRDRGLQPQHF. CDR3 DNA: TGTGCCAGCTCACCTGGTCGGGACAGGGGTTTGCAGCCCCAGCATTTT.

CDR3 protein: CASSLRGGANVLTF. CDR3 nucleotide sequence: TGTGCCAGCAGCTTACGGGGTGGGGCCAACGTCCTGACTTTC. The V and J genes are TRBV11-2 and TRBJ2-6, with a possible D match to TRBD2 (5 bases). Germline CDR1 is SGHAT and CDR2 is FQNNGV. CDR3 length: 14 amino acids. Trimming removed 2 bases from V and 3 bases from J, with 5 bases in between.

This clone appeared a few times. This chain links TRBV6-1 with TRBJ1-1; 7 bases line up with TRBD1. V shed 7 bases and J 9 bases; nucleotides not matched to a gene: 17. From germline, CDR1 is MNHNS and CDR2 SASEGT. This CDR3 spans 15 amino acids. This chain's CDR3 is CASTLPPGTEEKAFF. The CDR3 DNA is TGTGCCAGCACCTTACCACCCGGGACAGAAGAGAAAGCTTTCTTT.

This rearrangement joins TRBV6-5 to TRBJ1-2, with unresolved D. CDR3 length: 13 residues. Germline values: CDR1 MNHEY, CDR2 SVGAGI. The V end was cut by 6 bases, the J end by 5 bases, with 13 bases between. The CDR3 loop is CASRMGAAYGYTF. CDR3 sequence (DNA): TGTGCCAGCAGGATGGGAGCCGCTTATGGCTACACCTTC.

J is TRBJ2-7 and V is TRBV6-5, with 8 nucleotides matching TRBD1. V trimming: 4 bases; J trimming: 4 bases; junction bases outside the gene matches: 6. CDR1 and CDR2 from the germline V gene are MNHEY and SVGAGI. This CDR3 contains 14 residues. CDR3: CASSWGTGRYEQYF. CDR3 bases: TGTGCCAGCAGTTGGGGGACAGGCCGTTACGAGCAGTACTTC.

This clone occurred once. This CDR3 is also generated by other DNA sequences in the sample. The rearrangement joins TRBV9 to TRBJ1-1, with 7 bases matching TRBD1. The CDR3 has 14 amino acids. V lost 2 bases to trimming and J lost 1 base; unmatched junction nucleotides: 2. Germline loops: CDR1 SGDLS, CDR2 YYNGEE. The CDR3 DNA reads TGTGCCAGCAGCGTGGGGACAGCGAACACTGAAGCTTTCTTT. It yields the protein CASSVGTANTEAFF.

The J gene is TRBJ2-3, the V gene TRBV27; TRBD2 agrees at 7 bases. CDR1 is MNHEY, CDR2 SMNVEV, per germline (reference sequence). V trimming: 6 bases; J trimming: 1 base; junction bases outside the gene matches: 4. The CDR3 runs 14 residues. The CDR3 is CASRGLAGTDTQYF. In nucleotides, the CDR3 is TGTGCCAGCAGGGGGCTAGCGGGCACAGATACGCAGTATTTT.

The chain uses TRBV3-1 (or the pseudogene TRBV3-2) and TRBJ1-3; D is perhaps TRBD1 (6 bases). The germline V and J ends were trimmed by 2 bases and 0 bases, with 14 bases remaining between them. Looked up from germline, CDR1 is LGHDT and CDR2 is YNNKEL (reference sequence). CDR3 length: 17 amino acids. The CDR3 is CASSQSTGGASGNTIYF. CDR3 in DNA: TGTGCCAGCAGCCAATCCACCGGGGGGGCCTCTGGAAACACCATATATTTT.

V and J are TRBV25-1 and TRBJ2-3; D is possibly TRBD2 (6 bases). Germline V gives CDR1 MGHDK, CDR2 SYGVNS. This CDR3 has 17 amino acids. V was trimmed by 2 bases and J by 2 bases, leaving 17 bases between them. CDR3 coding DNA: TGTGCCAGCAGTGAAACGAGGGGAGGCCCCCCCACAGATACGCAGTATTTT. As protein: CASSETRGGPPTDTQYF.

The J gene is TRBJ2-7, the V gene TRBV7-2; 11 bases line up with TRBD1. The CDR3 consists of 15 residues. Trimming at V came to 3 bases and at J to 2 bases, leaving 3 bases not matched to a gene. Per the germline V gene, CDR1 is SGHTA and CDR2 is FQGNSA. The CDR3 DNA reads TGTGCCAGCAGCTTGGGACAGGGGGAAACCTACGAGCAGTACTTC. Amino acids: CASSLGQGETYEQYF.

This chain connects TRBV11-2 to TRBJ1-1, with unresolved D. The germline CDR1 and CDR2 sequences are SGHAT and FQNNGV. The CDR3 covers 13 residues. V lost 0 bases and J lost 1, with 3 bases in between. The CDR3 DNA is TGTGCCAGCAGCTTAGAAGCGAACACTGAAGCTTTCTTT. Protein sequence: CASSLEANTEAFF.